This entry is about one TCR beta chain. RNA, at about 0.45 to 1 ug, was reverse transcribed with random hexamers. TCRdb recomputed calls from the immunoSEQ multiplex PCR reads with MiXCR, one row per CDR3 protein. The sample lists approximately 180,000 distinct CDR3 sequences, around 90% occurring once. The record originates from a study of CD8 T cells in Susac syndrome. The CDR3 runs 14 residues. In germline, CDR1 is MNHNY, CDR2 SVGAGI (reference sequence). Trimming took 8 bases from V and 0 from J; bases not matched to a gene: 7. This TCR was recovered from a human donor with Susac syndrome. The chain joins TRBV6-6 to TRBJ2-7; 7 nucleotides line up with TRBD1. The specimen was CD4+ T cells from PBMCs. The CDR3 is CASHTGQSSYEQYF. CDR3 sequence (DNA): TGTGCCAGCCACACGGGACAGAGCTCCTACGAGCAGTACTTC.